The clone carrying this T cell receptor beta chain occurred once. TCRdb's table, derived via immunoSEQ multiplex PCR, lists solely in-frame clones and lacks some. The sample lists hundreds of thousands of clones, approximately 96% occurring once. The data were obtained in a study of shared clonotypes between healthy human individuals. Study details: Sampling drew on donors who were a couple of women and a few men aged 18 to 49. Each donor's CD4 naive and CD4 memory cells filled three plates apiece, CD8 naive two, and CD8 memory one.

CDR1 and CDR2 from the germline V gene are ENHRY and SYGVKD. Trimming removed 4 bases from V and 6 bases from J; junction bases left unmatched: 14. The CDR3 length is 16 residues. Selected positively for CCR7 and CD45RO-negative, naive CD8 cells excluded terminally differentiated effector memory CD45RA+ cells. The sample taken for sequencing was naive CD8+ T cells sorted from blood. The sequence derives from a woman in her twenties or thirties in good health. This sequence joins TRBV10-3 and TRBJ2-7; TRBD1 matches 8 bases. CDR3 sequence reads: CAISGRGTGSIGEQYF. DNA of the CDR3: TGTGCCATCAGTGGAAGGGGGACAGGCAGCATAGGCGAGCAGTACTTC.